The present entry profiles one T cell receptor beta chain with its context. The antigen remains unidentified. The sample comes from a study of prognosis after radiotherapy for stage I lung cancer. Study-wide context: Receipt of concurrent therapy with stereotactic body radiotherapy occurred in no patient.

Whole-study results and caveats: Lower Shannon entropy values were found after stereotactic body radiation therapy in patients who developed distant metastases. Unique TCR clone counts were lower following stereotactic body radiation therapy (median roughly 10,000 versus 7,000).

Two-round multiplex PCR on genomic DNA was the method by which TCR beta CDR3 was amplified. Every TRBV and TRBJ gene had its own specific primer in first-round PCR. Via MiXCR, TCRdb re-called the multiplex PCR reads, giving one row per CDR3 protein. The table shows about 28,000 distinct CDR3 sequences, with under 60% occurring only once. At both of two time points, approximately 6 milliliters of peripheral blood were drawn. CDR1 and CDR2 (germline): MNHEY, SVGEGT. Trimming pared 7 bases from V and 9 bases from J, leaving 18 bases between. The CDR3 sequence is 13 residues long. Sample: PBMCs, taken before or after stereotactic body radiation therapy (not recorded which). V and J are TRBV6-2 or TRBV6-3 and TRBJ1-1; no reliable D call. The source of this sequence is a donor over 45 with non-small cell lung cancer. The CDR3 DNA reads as TGTGCCAGCATCTCCGATCAGTGCTGGAAAGCTTTCTTT. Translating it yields CASISDQCWKAFF.